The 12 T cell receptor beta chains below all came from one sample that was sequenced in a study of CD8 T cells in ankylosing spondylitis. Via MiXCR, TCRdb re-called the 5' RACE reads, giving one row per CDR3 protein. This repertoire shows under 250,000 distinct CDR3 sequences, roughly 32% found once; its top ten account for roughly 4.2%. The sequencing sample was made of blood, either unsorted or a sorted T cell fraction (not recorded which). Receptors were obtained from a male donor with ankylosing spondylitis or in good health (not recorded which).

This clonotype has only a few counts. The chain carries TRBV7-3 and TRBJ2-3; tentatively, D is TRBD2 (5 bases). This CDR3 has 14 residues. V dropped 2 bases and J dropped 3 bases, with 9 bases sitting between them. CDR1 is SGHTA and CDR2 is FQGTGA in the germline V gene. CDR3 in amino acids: CASSLRDQTDTQYF. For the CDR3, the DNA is TGTGCCAGCAGCTTACGGGATCAGACAGATACGCAGTATTTT.

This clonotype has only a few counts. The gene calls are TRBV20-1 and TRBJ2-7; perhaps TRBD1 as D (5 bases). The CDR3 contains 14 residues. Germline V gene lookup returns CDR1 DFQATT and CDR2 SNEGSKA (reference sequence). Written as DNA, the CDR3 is TGCGGCCCGACCCTGGCAGGGAACGCCTACGAGCAGTACTTC. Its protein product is CGPTLAGNAYEQYF.

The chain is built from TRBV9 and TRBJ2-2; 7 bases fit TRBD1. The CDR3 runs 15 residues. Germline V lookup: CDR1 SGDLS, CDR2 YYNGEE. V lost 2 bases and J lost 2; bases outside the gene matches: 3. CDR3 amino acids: CASSVGTVNTGELFF. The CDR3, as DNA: TGTGCCAGCAGCGTCGGGACAGTAAACACCGGGGAGCTGTTTTTT. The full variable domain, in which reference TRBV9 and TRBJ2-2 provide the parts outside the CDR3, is DSGVTQTPKHLITATGQRVTLRCSPRSGDLSVYWYQQSLDQGLQFLIQYYNGEERAKGNILERFSAQQFPDLHSELNLSSLELGDSALYFCASSVGTVNTGELFFGEGSRLTVL.

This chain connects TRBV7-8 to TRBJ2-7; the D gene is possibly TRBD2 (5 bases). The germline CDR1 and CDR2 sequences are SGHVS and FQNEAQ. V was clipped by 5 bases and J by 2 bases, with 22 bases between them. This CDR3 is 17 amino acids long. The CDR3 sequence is CASSPVADADLTYEQYF. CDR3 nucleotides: TGTGCCAGCAGCCCCGTAGCTGACGCGGACTTAACCTACGAGCAGTACTTC.

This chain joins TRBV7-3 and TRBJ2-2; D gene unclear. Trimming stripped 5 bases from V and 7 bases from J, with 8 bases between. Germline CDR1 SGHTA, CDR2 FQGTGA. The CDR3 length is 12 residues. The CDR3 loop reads CASSLPGGELFF. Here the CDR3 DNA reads TGTGCCAGCAGCCTCCCAGGCGGGGAGCTGTTTTTT.

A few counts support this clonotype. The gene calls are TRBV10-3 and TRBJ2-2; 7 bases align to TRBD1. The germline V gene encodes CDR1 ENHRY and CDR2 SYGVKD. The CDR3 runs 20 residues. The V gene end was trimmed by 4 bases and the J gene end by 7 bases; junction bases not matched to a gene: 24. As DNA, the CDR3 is TGTGCCATCAGTGCAACCGGGACAGCCCTCTACCCGAATCCGGGCGGGGAGCTGTTTTTT. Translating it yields CAISATGTALYPNPGGELFF.

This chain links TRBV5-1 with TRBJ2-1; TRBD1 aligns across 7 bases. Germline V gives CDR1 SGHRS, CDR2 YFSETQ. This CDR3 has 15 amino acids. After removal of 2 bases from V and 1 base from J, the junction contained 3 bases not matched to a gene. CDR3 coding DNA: TGCGCCAGCAGCTTAGAGGGGGCATCCTACAATGAGCAGTTCTTC. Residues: CASSLEGASYNEQFF.

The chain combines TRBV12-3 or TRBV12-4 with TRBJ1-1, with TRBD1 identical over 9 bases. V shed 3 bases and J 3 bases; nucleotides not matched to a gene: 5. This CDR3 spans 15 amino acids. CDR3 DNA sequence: TGTGCCAGCAGTTTTATACAGGGGGCGGACACTGAAGCTTTCTTT. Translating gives CASSFIQGADTEAFF.

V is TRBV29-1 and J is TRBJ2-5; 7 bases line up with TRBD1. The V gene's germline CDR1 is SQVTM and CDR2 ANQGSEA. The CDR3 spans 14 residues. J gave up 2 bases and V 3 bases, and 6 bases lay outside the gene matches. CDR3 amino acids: CSVDYGTEQETQYF. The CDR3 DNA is TGCAGCGTTGATTACGGGACAGAGCAAGAGACCCAGTACTTC.

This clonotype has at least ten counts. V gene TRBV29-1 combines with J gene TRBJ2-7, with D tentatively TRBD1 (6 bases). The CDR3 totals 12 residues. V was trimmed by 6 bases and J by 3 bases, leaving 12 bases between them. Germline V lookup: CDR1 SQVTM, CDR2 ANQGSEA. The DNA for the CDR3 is TGCAGCGTCGGGACACAGAGCTACGAGCAGTACTTC. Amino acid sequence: CSVGTQSYEQYF.

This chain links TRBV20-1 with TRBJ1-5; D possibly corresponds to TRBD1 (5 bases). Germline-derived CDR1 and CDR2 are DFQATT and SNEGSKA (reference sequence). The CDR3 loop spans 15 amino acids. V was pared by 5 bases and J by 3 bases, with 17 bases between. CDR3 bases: TGCAGTGCTGAACCCCGGGGGGTGCTCAATCAGCCCCAGCATTTT. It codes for CSAEPRGVLNQPQHF.

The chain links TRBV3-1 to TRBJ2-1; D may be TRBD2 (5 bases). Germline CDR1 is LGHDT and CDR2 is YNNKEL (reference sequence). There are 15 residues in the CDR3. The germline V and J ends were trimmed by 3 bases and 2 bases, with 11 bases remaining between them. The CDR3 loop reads CASSHGSGAYNEQFF. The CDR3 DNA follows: TGTGCCAGCAGCCACGGCAGCGGAGCCTACAATGAGCAGTTCTTC.